One sample yielded the 8 T cell receptor beta chains listed below, sequenced in a study of blood T cell repertoires in COVID-19. Profiling relied on immunoSEQ multiplex PCR, and the TCRdb table lists in-frame clones only, not all of them. The sample lists some 400,000 clones; approximately 87% were seen once. Sequences were obtained from peripheral blood. All receptors come from an older woman with COVID-19, enrolled during active disease.

This chain uses TRBV2 with TRBJ1-2; 7 positions agree with TRBD1. Trimming took 7 bases from V and 6 from J; bases not matched to a gene: 8. The CDR3 totals 13 residues. Per the germline V gene, CDR1 is SNHLY and CDR2 is FYNNEI. CDR3 DNA: TGTGCCAGCAAAGGGGGCGCAGGCCATGGCTACACCTTC. Its protein product is CASKGGAGHGYTF.

The V call is TRBV6-1, the J call TRBJ2-7, with D unresolved. The CDR3 is 11 amino acids. Germline V gene sequence: CDR1 MNHNS, CDR2 SASEGT. Trimming shortened V by 8 bases and J by 3 bases, and 8 bases separated the two germline ends. CDR3: CASSFLYEQYF. In DNA, the CDR3 is TGTGCCAGCTCTTTCCTCTACGAGCAGTACTTC.

The V gene is TRBV28, the J gene TRBJ1-3; D unclear. Germline assignment: CDR1 MDHEN and CDR2 SYDVKM. V gave up 2 bases and J gave up 0 bases, with 8 bases separating them. CDR3 length equals 15 residues. The CDR3 nucleotides read TGTGCCAGCAGTTTAGGAGGCAGCTCTGGAAACACCATATATTTT. Protein: CASSLGGSSGNTIYF.

This clone was observed a few times. The chain couples TRBV6-4 to TRBJ1-2; TRBD1 matches 8 bases. This CDR3 has 13 residues. The V gene end was trimmed by 9 bases and the J gene end by 4 bases; junction bases not matched to a gene: 7. Germline V lookup: CDR1 MRHNA, CDR2 SNTAGT. CDR3 bases: TGTGCCAGTTCGGACAGGGAGGGCTATGGCTACACCTTC. Its translation is CASSDREGYGYTF.

CDR3 amino acids: CASSDVLSEQFF. The CDR3 nucleotides read TGTGCCAGCAGCGATGTCCTTAGTGAGCAGTTCTTC. The chain joins TRBV9 to TRBJ2-1; no clear D. Germline CDR1 reads SGDLS; CDR2 reads YYNGEE. Deletions cut 3 bases from V and 9 bases from J, with 10 bases between. This CDR3 contains 12 residues.

The gene calls are TRBV2 and TRBJ1-1, with a tentative D call TRBD1 (6 bases). This CDR3 has 15 residues. V lost 5 bases and J lost 3, with 16 bases in between. Per germline, CDR1 SNHLY and CDR2 FYNNEI. CDR3 DNA sequence: TGTGCCAGCAGTCCAACCCAGGGGATGTACACTGAAGCTTTCTTT. Protein product: CASSPTQGMYTEAFF.

A single count supports this clone. The rearrangement joins TRBV7-2 to TRBJ1-1; the D is unclear. The CDR3 extends over 14 amino acids. The germline gives CDR1 SGHTA, CDR2 FQGNSA. V shed 3 bases and J shed 1 base, with 9 bases lying between them. The CDR3 DNA is TGTGCCAGCAGCTTCCAAACAAGGAACACTGAAGCTTTCTTT. It is translated as CASSFQTRNTEAFF.

The chain employs TRBV14 and TRBJ1-1; D remains unclear. Trimming removed 0 bases at V and 3 bases at J, with 11 bases between. This CDR3 has 15 amino acids. CDR1 and CDR2 (germline): SGHDN, FVKESK. The CDR3 DNA is TGTGCCAGCAGCCAAGATCCTCGTCGAGACACTGAAGCTTTCTTT. Translation: CASSQDPRRDTEAFF.